The rows below give T cell receptor beta chains drawn from one sample of a study of blood T cell repertoires in COVID-19. Only in-frame clones appear in the TCRdb table, and some are missing; sequencing was by immunoSEQ multiplex PCR. This table holds about 140,000 clones, around 76% found once. The sample consisted of peripheral blood. The receptor set was obtained from a man at least 80 years old with acute or convalescent COVID-19. Each CDR3 is given with its conserved first and last residue. The order of the fields is D gene, clone size, V gene, J gene, CDR3 protein, CDR3 DNA. The D gene is left open where the match is weak. Clone size is not always given. Where it is, it says once, few, many or a class for expanded clones.

d_call: TRBD1
clone_size: .
v_call: TRBV10-3
j_call: TRBJ1-4
cdr3_aa: CAISRDRDEKLFF
cdr3_nt: TGTGCCATTTCCCGGGACAGGGATGAAAAACTGTTTTTT

d_call: TRBD1
clone_size: .
v_call: TRBV6-2/TRBV6-3
j_call: TRBJ1-2
cdr3_aa: CASSSGGWGYTF
cdr3_nt: TGTGCCAGCAGCTCAGGGGGCTGGGGCTACACCTTC

d_call: .
clone_size: .
v_call: TRBV7-8
j_call: TRBJ1-1
cdr3_aa: CASSFDLGADTEAFF
cdr3_nt: TGTGCCAGCAGCTTCGACTTGGGGGCGGACACTGAAGCTTTCTTT

d_call: TRBD2
clone_size: .
v_call: TRBV4-2
j_call: TRBJ2-3
cdr3_aa: CASSQVQASGGDTQYF
cdr3_nt: TGTGCCAGCAGCCAAGTACAGGCTAGCGGGGGAGATACGCAGTATTTT

d_call: .
clone_size: .
v_call: TRBV30
j_call: TRBJ2-2
cdr3_aa: CAWSVQAGELFF
cdr3_nt: TGTGCCTGGAGTGTACAGGCCGGGGAGCTGTTTTTT

d_call: TRBD1
clone_size: .
v_call: TRBV19
j_call: TRBJ1-6
cdr3_aa: CASQGIGGESYNSPLHF
cdr3_nt: TGTGCCAGCCAAGGTATAGGGGGCGAGTCCTATAATTCACCCCTCCACTTT

d_call: .
clone_size: .
v_call: TRBV28
j_call: TRBJ1-2
cdr3_aa: CASSLIGGGLGYTF
cdr3_nt: TGTGCCAGCAGTTTAATCGGGGGTGGTTTGGGCTACACCTTC

d_call: .
clone_size: .
v_call: TRBV7-3
j_call: TRBJ2-1
cdr3_aa: CASSLTGGAQYNEQFF
cdr3_nt: TGTGCCAGCAGCTTAACAGGCGGGGCCCAATACAATGAGCAGTTCTTC

d_call: TRBD2
clone_size: .
v_call: TRBV19
j_call: TRBJ2-3
cdr3_aa: CASGKGVGVAGVRTDTQYF
cdr3_nt: TGTGCCAGTGGAAAAGGGGTCGGGGTAGCGGGGGTGAGGACAGATACGCAGTATTTT

d_call: .
clone_size: .
v_call: TRBV7-7
j_call: TRBJ2-1
cdr3_aa: CASSLGPPEGGQNEQFF
cdr3_nt: TGTGCCAGCAGCTTAGGCCCCCCGGAGGGGGGGCAGAATGAGCAGTTCTTC

d_call: TRBD1
clone_size: .
v_call: TRBV7-3
j_call: TRBJ1-2
cdr3_aa: CASSFGGQGAPGYTF
cdr3_nt: TGTGCCAGCAGCTTCGGGGGACAGGGGGCGCCCGGCTACACCTTC

d_call: .
clone_size: .
v_call: TRBV6-6
j_call: TRBJ2-3
cdr3_aa: CASSSPDTQYF
cdr3_nt: TGTGCCAGCAGTTCTCCAGATACGCAGTATTTT

d_call: .
clone_size: .
v_call: TRBV7-9
j_call: TRBJ2-7
cdr3_aa: CASSSYFRGTYEQYF
cdr3_nt: TGTGCCAGCAGCTCCTACTTCCGGGGAACCTACGAGCAGTACTTC

d_call: .
clone_size: once
v_call: TRBV2
j_call: TRBJ1-5
cdr3_aa: CASRDHRDNQPQHF
cdr3_nt: TGTGCCAGCAGGGACCACAGGGACAATCAGCCCCAGCATTTT

d_call: .
clone_size: .
v_call: TRBV5-1
j_call: TRBJ1-3
cdr3_aa: CASSLGGSHSGNTIYF
cdr3_nt: TGCGCCAGCAGCTTAGGTGGGAGTCACTCTGGAAACACCATATATTTT

d_call: .
clone_size: .
v_call: TRBV11-2
j_call: TRBJ2-2
cdr3_aa: CASSLTDTGELFF
cdr3_nt: TGTGCCAGCAGCTTAACGGACACCGGGGAGCTGTTTTTT

d_call: .
clone_size: .
v_call: TRBV7-9
j_call: TRBJ1-1
cdr3_aa: CASSDFTLNTEAFF
cdr3_nt: TGTGCCAGCAGCGATTTTACATTGAACACTGAAGCTTTCTTT

d_call: TRBD2
clone_size: .
v_call: TRBV5-4
j_call: TRBJ2-1
cdr3_aa: CASSTRGGEGEQFF
cdr3_nt: TGTGCCAGCAGCACACGGGGTGGGGAGGGTGAGCAGTTCTTC

d_call: TRBD1
clone_size: .
v_call: TRBV28
j_call: TRBJ1-2
cdr3_aa: CASSSNRDRGLNGYTF
cdr3_nt: TGTGCCAGCAGTTCCAACCGGGACAGGGGGCTGAATGGCTACACCTTC

d_call: TRBD2
clone_size: once
v_call: TRBV15
j_call: TRBJ2-7
cdr3_aa: CATSTSGTDEQYF
cdr3_nt: TGTGCCACCAGCACTAGCGGGACTGACGAGCAGTACTTC

d_call: .
clone_size: .
v_call: TRBV7-3
j_call: TRBJ1-1
cdr3_aa: CASSFGGDGWDTEAFF
cdr3_nt: TGTGCCAGCAGCTTTGGCGGGGATGGTTGGGACACTGAAGCTTTCTTT

d_call: .
clone_size: .
v_call: TRBV29-1
j_call: TRBJ1-2
cdr3_aa: CSVEGQQTAHTF
cdr3_nt: TGCAGCGTTGAGGGCCAACAAACCGCGCACACCTTC

d_call: .
clone_size: .
v_call: TRBV6-5
j_call: TRBJ2-5
cdr3_aa: CASSYAPGTWGVTQYF
cdr3_nt: TGTGCCAGCAGTTACGCCCCCGGGACCTGGGGGGTGACCCAGTACTTC

d_call: TRBD2
clone_size: .
v_call: TRBV7-2
j_call: TRBJ2-2
cdr3_aa: CASSVTSGENTGELFF
cdr3_nt: TGTGCCAGCAGCGTCACTAGCGGGGAAAACACCGGGGAGCTGTTTTTT

d_call: TRBD1
clone_size: .
v_call: TRBV7-8
j_call: TRBJ2-2
cdr3_aa: CASSPGQGAGELFF
cdr3_nt: TGTGCCAGCAGCCCGGGACAGGGGGCCGGGGAGCTGTTTTTT

d_call: .
clone_size: once
v_call: TRBV7-2
j_call: TRBJ2-2
cdr3_aa: CASSRGPSTGELFF
cdr3_nt: TGTGCCAGCAGCCGCGGCCCGTCCACCGGGGAGCTGTTTTTT

d_call: .
clone_size: .
v_call: TRBV5-8
j_call: TRBJ1-1
cdr3_aa: CASTLTRTAFF
cdr3_nt: TGTGCCAGCACCCTGACTAGGACAGCTTTCTTT

d_call: .
clone_size: .
v_call: TRBV5-6
j_call: TRBJ1-6
cdr3_aa: CASSLGPGNNSPLHF
cdr3_nt: TGTGCCAGCAGCTTGGGGCCGGGGAACAATTCACCCCTCCACTTT

d_call: TRBD1
clone_size: .
v_call: TRBV5-1
j_call: TRBJ2-1
cdr3_aa: CASSQGQVGNEQFF
cdr3_nt: TGCGCCAGCAGCCAAGGACAGGTTGGGAATGAGCAGTTCTTC

d_call: .
clone_size: .
v_call: TRBV2
j_call: TRBJ2-5
cdr3_aa: CASGGWDSQETQYF
cdr3_nt: TGTGCCAGCGGAGGGTGGGATTCGCAAGAGACCCAGTACTTC

d_call: TRBD1
clone_size: few
v_call: TRBV11-2
j_call: TRBJ2-2
cdr3_aa: CASSRSGQGDPGELFF
cdr3_nt: TGTGCCAGCAGCCGATCGGGGCAGGGGGATCCCGGGGAGCTGTTTTTT

d_call: .
clone_size: .
v_call: TRBV16
j_call: TRBJ2-6
cdr3_aa: CASTPGQSGANVLTF
cdr3_nt: TGTGCCAGCACCCCAGGACAGTCTGGGGCCAACGTCCTGACTTTC

d_call: TRBD1
clone_size: .
v_call: TRBV2
j_call: TRBJ1-6
cdr3_aa: CASSLQGPNSPLHF
cdr3_nt: TGTGCCAGCAGTTTACAGGGGCCAAATTCACCCCTCCACTTT

d_call: TRBD2
clone_size: few
v_call: TRBV4-3
j_call: TRBJ2-1
cdr3_aa: CASSQILAGGTYEQFF
cdr3_nt: TGCGCCAGCAGCCAGATTCTAGCGGGGGGGACATATGAGCAGTTCTTC

d_call: TRBD1
clone_size: .
v_call: TRBV4-3
j_call: TRBJ1-6
cdr3_aa: CASSQATGDSPLHF
cdr3_nt: TGCGCCAGCAGCCAAGCGACAGGGGATTCACCCCTCCACTTT

d_call: TRBD1
clone_size: .
v_call: TRBV28
j_call: TRBJ1-2
cdr3_aa: CASSRRTGNYGYTF
cdr3_nt: TGTGCCAGCAGTCGCCGGACAGGGAACTATGGCTACACCTTC

d_call: .
clone_size: .
v_call: TRBV24-1
j_call: TRBJ1-5
cdr3_aa: CATSDPTGNSNQPQHF
cdr3_nt: TGTGCCACCAGTGACCCCACAGGGAATAGCAATCAGCCCCAGCATTTT

d_call: TRBD2
clone_size: once
v_call: TRBV4-2
j_call: TRBJ2-1
cdr3_aa: CASSQDLSGGAGEQFF
cdr3_nt: TGTGCCAGCAGCCAAGATCTTAGCGGGGGGGCCGGTGAGCAGTTCTTC

d_call: TRBD1
clone_size: .
v_call: TRBV7-2
j_call: TRBJ1-6
cdr3_aa: CASSLDRNNNSPLHF
cdr3_nt: TGTGCCAGCAGCCTGGACAGGAACAATAATTCACCCCTCCACTTT

d_call: TRBD1
clone_size: .
v_call: TRBV5-1
j_call: TRBJ2-4
cdr3_aa: CASSLGTVKNIQYF
cdr3_nt: TGCGCCAGCAGCCTCGGGACAGTTAAAAACATTCAGTACTTC

d_call: .
clone_size: once
v_call: TRBV11-3
j_call: TRBJ2-2
cdr3_aa: CASSLKVGRNTGELFF
cdr3_nt: TGTGCCAGCAGCTTAAAGGTCGGGAGAAACACCGGGGAGCTGTTTTTT

d_call: .
clone_size: .
v_call: TRBV5-4
j_call: TRBJ1-3
cdr3_aa: CASSYGSDSGNTIYF
cdr3_nt: TGTGCCAGCAGCTACGGGTCCGACTCTGGAAACACCATATATTTT

d_call: TRBD1
clone_size: .
v_call: TRBV24-1
j_call: TRBJ2-1
cdr3_aa: CATSDSTGESEQFF
cdr3_nt: TGTGCCACCAGTGATTCGACAGGGGAAAGCGAGCAGTTCTTC

d_call: TRBD2
clone_size: .
v_call: TRBV5-1
j_call: TRBJ2-1
cdr3_aa: CASGRAGEYNEQFF
cdr3_nt: TGCGCCAGCGGGCGGGCGGGGGAATACAATGAGCAGTTCTTC

d_call: .
clone_size: .
v_call: TRBV28
j_call: TRBJ2-1
cdr3_aa: CASGSRVNNEQFF
cdr3_nt: TGTGCCAGCGGTAGCAGGGTAAACAATGAGCAGTTCTTC

d_call: TRBD1
clone_size: .
v_call: TRBV19
j_call: TRBJ1-1
cdr3_aa: CASNQGDREGIPPEAFF
cdr3_nt: TGTGCCAGTAATCAAGGGGACAGGGAAGGGATTCCTCCTGAAGCTTTCTTT

d_call: TRBD1
clone_size: .
v_call: TRBV18
j_call: TRBJ1-6
cdr3_aa: CASSKGQDNSPLHF
cdr3_nt: TGTGCCAGCTCAAAGGGACAGGATAATTCACCCCTCCACTTT

d_call: TRBD1
clone_size: .
v_call: TRBV5-1
j_call: TRBJ1-1
cdr3_aa: CASSTQDRGEAFF
cdr3_nt: TGCGCCAGCAGCACACAAGACAGGGGTGAAGCTTTCTTT

d_call: TRBD1
clone_size: once
v_call: TRBV4-3
j_call: TRBJ1-4
cdr3_aa: CASSRIVGTGVEKLFF
cdr3_nt: TGCGCCAGCAGCCGGATAGTAGGGACAGGGGTCGAAAAACTGTTTTTT

d_call: .
clone_size: .
v_call: TRBV9
j_call: TRBJ1-1
cdr3_aa: CASSVLTGPTSEAFF
cdr3_nt: TGTGCCAGCAGCGTGCTTACAGGGCCTACTTCTGAAGCTTTCTTT

d_call: TRBD2
clone_size: .
v_call: TRBV3-1/TRBV3-2
j_call: TRBJ2-5
cdr3_aa: CASSQDASGAETQYF
cdr3_nt: TGTGCCAGCAGCCAAGATGCTAGCGGGGCAGAGACCCAGTACTTC

d_call: .
clone_size: few
v_call: TRBV6-2/TRBV6-3
j_call: TRBJ2-2
cdr3_aa: CASSSPLRRSAGELFF
cdr3_nt: TGTGCCAGCAGTTCCCCCCTGAGGAGATCGGCCGGGGAGCTGTTTTTT

d_call: .
clone_size: many
v_call: TRBV9
j_call: TRBJ1-3
cdr3_aa: CASSPDTSGNTIYF
cdr3_nt: TGTGCCAGCAGCCCCGACACCTCTGGAAACACCATATATTTT

d_call: .
clone_size: few
v_call: TRBV27
j_call: TRBJ2-3
cdr3_aa: CASRIVGTDTQYF
cdr3_nt: TGTGCCAGCAGAATAGTAGGCACAGATACGCAGTATTTT

d_call: .
clone_size: once
v_call: TRBV9
j_call: TRBJ1-6
cdr3_aa: CASSVSGSSYNSPLHF
cdr3_nt: TGTGCCAGCAGCGTATCCGGGAGCTCCTATAATTCACCCCTCCACTTT

d_call: TRBD1
clone_size: few
v_call: TRBV10-2
j_call: TRBJ2-2
cdr3_aa: CATITGTGKVGELFF
cdr3_nt: TGCGCCACCATTACCGGGACAGGGAAGGTCGGGGAGCTGTTTTTT

d_call: .
clone_size: .
v_call: TRBV7-9
j_call: TRBJ1-5
cdr3_aa: CASSGGGGNQPQHF
cdr3_nt: TGTGCCAGCAGCGGCGGAGGGGGCAATCAGCCCCAGCATTTT

d_call: .
clone_size: .
v_call: TRBV28
j_call: TRBJ2-7
cdr3_aa: CASRAGTYEQYF
cdr3_nt: TGTGCCAGCAGGGCAGGTACCTACGAGCAGTACTTC

d_call: .
clone_size: .
v_call: TRBV2
j_call: TRBJ1-1
cdr3_aa: CASSERGLAEAFF
cdr3_nt: TGTGCCAGCAGTGAACGAGGGCTAGCTGAAGCTTTCTTT